The 28 T cell receptor beta chains given below trace back to one sample, sequenced in a study of Graves' ophthalmopathy and Graves' hyperthyroidism. The TCR beta CDR3 regions underwent amplification from RNA transcripts. HTBI primers were used in a first-round RT-PCR, which preceded a second-round multiplex PCR. MiXCR, run by TCRdb on the multiplex PCR reads, gives a single entry per CDR3 protein. Of some 750,000 distinct CDR3 sequences in the sample, roughly 40% were seen once. The sample consisted of peripheral blood. These receptors were taken from an adult man with Graves' ophthalmopathy.

This clonotype has only a few counts. This sequence joins TRBV7-8 and TRBJ2-5; 7 bases are a match to TRBD1. CDR1 SGHVS and CDR2 FQNEAQ come from the germline V gene. The CDR3 sequence is 15 residues long. V gave up 5 bases and J gave up 5 bases; unmatched junction bases: 11. CDR3 amino acids: CASSPGRQGRETQYF. The DNA of the CDR3 is TGTGCCAGCAGCCCAGGACGACAGGGTCGGGAGACCCAGTACTTC.

This clonotype came up a few times. Written as DNA, the CDR3 is TGCAGTGCCCAACTAGCGGGAAACACCGGGGAGCTGTTTTTT. As protein: CSAQLAGNTGELFF. The J gene is TRBJ2-2, the V gene TRBV20-1, with 10 bases aligning to TRBD2. Germline lookup yields CDR1 DFQATT and CDR2 SNEGSKA (reference sequence). V was clipped by 6 bases and J by 2 bases; unmatched bases: 3. The CDR3 spans 14 residues.

This clonotype was observed many times. This chain links TRBV7-8 with TRBJ2-2; D not resolved. The CDR3 contains 14 residues. V was shortened by 0 bases and J by 4 bases, with 6 bases between the two germline ends. Germline V gene lookup returns CDR1 SGHVS and CDR2 FQNEAQ. CDR3 in amino acids: CASSLAHGTGELFF. In DNA form, the CDR3 reads TGTGCCAGCAGCTTAGCTCATGGCACCGGGGAGCTGTTTTTT.

This clonotype was seen ten or more times. The chain uses TRBV2 and TRBJ2-6; tentatively, D is TRBD1 (6 bases). Germline V gene lookup returns CDR1 SNHLY and CDR2 FYNNEI. Trimming took off 6 bases at V and 3 bases at J, with 9 bases between the two ends. The CDR3 loop spans 14 amino acids. The CDR3 DNA is TGTGCCAGCAGCCTCAGGGGTGGGGCCAACGTCCTGACTTTC. The encoded protein is CASSLRGGANVLTF.

This clonotype came up a few times. The chain recombines TRBV5-6 with TRBJ2-7; 9 nucleotides line up with TRBD1. With 0 bases clipped from V and 5 bases from J, the junction kept 6 bases outside the gene matches. Germline CDR1 and CDR2: SGHDT and YYEEEE. The CDR3 contains 15 residues. CDR3 nucleotides: TGTGCCAGCAGCTTGGCACAGGGGGCTTACAACGAGCAGTACTTC. This codes for CASSLAQGAYNEQYF.

This chain joins TRBV9 and TRBJ2-7, with 7 bases identical to TRBD2. Losses at the gene ends were 4 bases for V and 2 bases for J; bases not matched to a gene: 9. Germline V gene lookup returns CDR1 SGDLS and CDR2 YYNGEE. The CDR3 sequence is 15 residues long. In DNA, the CDR3 is TGTGCCAGCAGCCCCAAGCGGGGTCGCGCCTACGAGCAGTACTTC. Encoded protein: CASSPKRGRAYEQYF.

At least ten counts were recorded for this clonotype. The V gene is TRBV10-3, the J gene TRBJ2-7, with 9 bases that match TRBD1. The CDR3 extends over 16 amino acids. The germline V gene encodes CDR1 ENHRY and CDR2 SYGVKD. V dropped 3 bases and J dropped 5; count of bases not matched to a gene: 11. The CDR3 sequence is CAISDQTDRGRDEQYF. The CDR3 DNA is TGTGCCATCAGTGACCAAACGGACAGGGGTCGCGACGAGCAGTACTTC.

The rearrangement uses TRBV11-2 and TRBJ1-2; weak D call: TRBD1 (5 bases). Trimming pared 6 bases from V and 8 bases from J, leaving 22 bases between. From germline, CDR1 is SGHAT and CDR2 FQNNGV. The CDR3 runs to 15 residues. CDR3 residues: CASRRPGRGSWGYTF. The CDR3 nucleotides read TGTGCCAGCAGACGGCCTGGGCGGGGGTCGTGGGGCTACACCTTC. Based on the CDR3 plus reference TRBV11-2 and TRBJ1-2, the full variable domain is EAGVAQSPRYKIIEKRQSVAFWCNPISGHATLYWYQQILGQGPKLLIQFQNNGVVDDSQLPKDRFSAERLKGVDSTLKIQPAKLEDSAVYLCASRRPGRGSWGYTFGSGTRLTVV.

This chain connects TRBV28 to TRBJ2-7, with D unclear. The CDR3 consists of 13 residues. CDR1 is MDHEN and CDR2 is SYDVKM in the germline V gene. Trimming shortened V by 4 bases and J by 6 bases, and 13 bases separated the two germline ends. The CDR3 nucleotides read TGTGCCAGCAGTTACAGTGGTCGCGGCGAGCAGTACTTC. Its translation: CASSYSGRGEQYF.

Comment on this clonotype: A much larger clone sits a single nucleotide away, making a read error possible. This chain links TRBV5-4 with TRBJ2-7; 8 nucleotides align to TRBD1. V trimming: 7 bases; J trimming: 3 bases; junction bases outside the gene matches: 15. The germline CDR1 and CDR2 sequences are SGHNT and YYREEE (reference sequence). The CDR3 has 16 amino acids. CDR3 nucleotide sequence: TGTGCCAGCCGCTCGTCACAGGGGGTTGATTTCTACGAGCAGTACTTC. This gives the protein CASRSSQGVDFYEQYF. Variable domain in full (rest from reference TRBV5-4 and TRBJ2-7): ETGVTQSPTHLIKTRGQQVTLRCSSQSGHNTVSWYQQALGQGPQFIFQYYREEENGRGNFPPRFSGLQFPNYSSELNVNALELDDSALYLCASRSSQGVDFYEQYFGPGTRLTVT.

This clonotype was seen ten or more times. The gene calls are TRBV9 and TRBJ2-2; 8 bases are a match to TRBD1. CDR1 is SGDLS, CDR2 YYNGEE, per germline. The CDR3 is 14 amino acids. The V and J ends lost 4 bases and 6 bases, in that order; junction bases with no gene match: 5. CDR3 amino acids: CASSLRTGSGELFF. In DNA form, the CDR3 reads TGTGCCAGCAGCCTCCGGACAGGGTCCGGGGAGCTGTTTTTT.

This rearrangement joins TRBV7-2 to TRBJ2-7; no firm D call. Trimming stripped 2 bases from V and 3 bases from J, with 14 bases between. This CDR3 is 15 amino acids long. CDR1 and CDR2 (germline): SGHTA, FQGNSA. CDR3: CASSLSSRWVYEQYF. CDR3 bases: TGTGCCAGCAGCTTAAGTAGTCGGTGGGTCTACGAGCAGTACTTC.

This clonotype was seen ten or more times. The chain joins TRBV20-1 to TRBJ2-7; D gene uncertain. V lost 0 bases to trimming and J lost 3 bases, with 12 bases between them. The CDR3 is 14 amino acids. Germline V CDR1 and CDR2: DFQATT, SNEGSKA (reference sequence). The CDR3 nucleotides are TGCAGTGCTAGAGATTCGTCACTTTACTACGAGCAGTACTTC. Translated: CSARDSSLYYEQYF.

This clonotype was seen more than once but under ten times. The rearrangement uses TRBV2 and TRBJ1-2, with D tentatively TRBD1 (5 bases). Deletions cut 9 bases from V and 4 bases from J, with 6 bases between. Germline loops: CDR1 SNHLY, CDR2 FYNNEI. This CDR3 has 10 amino acids. CDR3: CARTGYGYTF. CDR3 coding DNA: TGTGCCAGAACAGGCTATGGCTACACCTTC.

This clonotype was seen a few times. This sequence joins TRBV7-9 and TRBJ2-2; possible D gene TRBD1, 5 bases. Germline-derived CDR1 and CDR2 are SEHNR and FQNEAQ (reference sequence). The V end was cut by 3 bases, the J end by 4 bases, with 15 bases between. The CDR3 runs 16 residues. CDR3 sequence reads: CASSLKGAAVTGELFF. CDR3 sequence (DNA): TGTGCCAGCAGCTTGAAAGGGGCGGCGGTCACCGGGGAGCTGTTTTTT.

The rearrangement joins TRBV10-3 to TRBJ2-5, with D perhaps matching TRBD1 (5 bases). The J call may be mistaken, given a closer DNA end match to TRBJ2-1. There are 12 residues in the CDR3. Germline CDR1 is ENHRY and CDR2 is SYGVKD. The CDR3 protein is CAISDWGLEQFF. The CDR3 bases are TGTGCCATCAGTGATTGGGGCCTTGAGCAGTTCTTC.

The chain recombines TRBV5-4 with TRBJ2-5; the D is unclear. Germline V gives CDR1 SGHNT, CDR2 YYREEE (reference sequence). Trimming removed 0 bases from V and 3 bases from J, with 6 bases in between. The CDR3 has 13 amino acids. The CDR3 DNA sequence: TGTGCCAGCAGCTTGGAGAAGGAAGAGACCCAGTACTTC. Its translation is CASSLEKEETQYF.

This clonotype was seen at least ten times. V usage is TRBV6-4 and J usage is TRBJ1-1; 7 bases agree with TRBD1. V was pared by 5 bases and J by 1 base, with 4 bases of the junction left unmatched. The CDR3 sequence is 14 residues long. The germline gives CDR1 MRHNA, CDR2 SNTAGT. This CDR3 is CASSPGTENTEAFF. In DNA, the CDR3 is TGTGCCAGCAGTCCAGGGACAGAGAACACTGAAGCTTTCTTT.

This clonotype has a handful of counts. V and J are TRBV7-9 and TRBJ1-1, with D perhaps matching TRBD1 (5 bases). CDR3 length equals 15 residues. Germline CDR1 is SEHNR and CDR2 is FQNEAQ (reference sequence). V lost 6 bases, J lost 7 bases, and 21 bases lay in between. CDR3 nucleotide sequence: TGTGCCAGCAGACGTACCGGGACGGAGAGCTATGAAGCTTTCTTT. Amino acids: CASRRTGTESYEAFF.

This clonotype was detected a few times. The CDR3 coding sequence is TGTGCCAGCAGTGCCTACAGGCGTACCTCTGGAAACACCATATATTTT. Translating it yields CASSAYRRTSGNTIYF. V gene TRBV6-5 combines with J gene TRBJ1-3, with D possibly being TRBD1 (5 bases). The CDR3 is 16 residues long. Germline V lookup: CDR1 MNHEY, CDR2 SVGAGI. V lost 5 bases to trimming and J lost 0 bases, with 14 bases between them.

A remark on this clonotype: It may be a read error: a sequence one base away is much more abundant. The gene calls are TRBV10-2 and TRBJ2-5, with a possible D match to TRBD1 (5 bases). This CDR3 spans 12 amino acids. Germline assignment: CDR1 WSHSY and CDR2 SAAADI. The DNA of the CDR3 is TGCGCCAGCAGTCGACAGCAAGAGGCCCAGTACTTC. Translating it yields CASSRQQEAQYF.

This clonotype was seen ten or more times. The chain uses TRBV24-1 and TRBJ1-5; 10 bases are a match to TRBD1. The length of the CDR3 is 16 residues. Germline values: CDR1 KGHDR, CDR2 SFDVKD. With V trimmed by 4 bases and J by 6 bases, 8 bases remained unmatched. CDR3 nucleotide sequence: TGTGCCACCAGTGACCCAGGGACAGGGGCTGGTCAGCCCCAGCATTTT. This codes for CATSDPGTGAGQPQHF.

This clonotype was detected a few times. The rearrangement uses TRBV20-1 and TRBJ2-7, with D perhaps TRBD1 (6 bases). Trimming shortened V by 0 bases and J by 9 bases, and 27 bases separated the two germline ends. Looked up from germline, CDR1 is DFQATT and CDR2 is SNEGSKA (reference sequence). The CDR3 runs 17 residues. CDR3 loop: CSARDERAGAPLTVQYF. CDR3 DNA sequence: TGCAGTGCTAGAGATGAGCGTGCAGGGGCCCCCCTTACGGTGCAGTACTTC.

Concerning this clonotype: Sequence at one end of the junction differs from germline and may be a read error. This chain connects TRBV7-2 to TRBJ2-7, with 9 nucleotides matching TRBD1. This CDR3 has 15 residues. Germline V gene lookup returns CDR1 SGHTA and CDR2 FQGNSA. The CDR3 coding sequence is TGTGCCAGCAGCCCCTCCGGGACAGGGATCTACGAGAAGTACTTC. Translation gives CASSPSGTGIYEKYF.

A few counts support this clonotype. CDR3 residues: CASSLSGGTGGYTF. The CDR3 DNA reads as TGTGCCAGCAGTTTGTCAGGAGGGACGGGTGGCTACACCTTC. The chain recombines TRBV12-3 or TRBV12-4 with TRBJ1-2; weak D call: TRBD1 (5 bases). The V end lost 3 bases, the J end lost 7 bases, and 15 bases lay between the germline ends. The CDR3 extends over 14 amino acids.

This clonotype was picked up one time. The chain joins TRBV25-1 to TRBJ2-2; 9 positions agree with TRBD2. V shed 4 bases and J 8 bases; nucleotides not matched to a gene: 23. The CDR3 is 20 residues long. Germline V CDR1 and CDR2: MGHDK, SYGVNS. CDR3 in DNA: TGTGCCAGCAGTGCTAGAGACCGGGCCGGCGGGGGGGGCCGGGTAGGGGAGCTGTTTTTT. Translating gives CASSARDRAGGGGRVGELFF.

This clonotype showed up many times. The V gene is TRBV10-3, the J gene TRBJ1-2; the match to TRBD1 covers 7 bases. The CDR3 spans 14 residues. J was trimmed by 4 bases and V by 5 bases; bases with no gene match: 7. Germline V gene data show CDR1 as ENHRY and CDR2 as SYGVKD. The CDR3 DNA follows: TGTGCCATCAGTTCGGGGACAGAGAGCTATGGCTACACCTTC. As protein: CAISSGTESYGYTF.

The rearrangement joins TRBV25-1 to TRBJ2-5; possibly TRBD2 for D (5 bases). Germline-derived CDR1 and CDR2 are MGHDK and SYGVNS. V was trimmed by 8 bases and J by 2 bases, leaving 15 bases between them. CDR3 length equals 14 residues. In DNA form, the CDR3 reads TGTGCCAGCTCACGACGGGGTCGGCAAGAGACCCAGTACTTC. It is translated as CASSRRGRQETQYF.